In its sample, the clone carrying this T cell receptor (beta chain) is medium-sized (0.01 to 0.1%). TCRdb called the PCR reads again in MiXCR, with one record for every CDR3 protein. The sample has some 20,000 distinct CDR3 sequences, less than 65% seen once; the top ten hold about 25%. V gave up 7 bases and J gave up 6 bases, with 16 bases separating them. The CDR3 is made up of 14 amino acids. Germline CDR1 MNHEY, CDR2 SVGAGI. The data were obtained in a study of CD4 and CD8 cells across lung adenocarcinoma regions. Localized lung adenocarcinoma, a non-small cell lung cancer, affected the donors. The sequence came from a female donor with lung adenocarcinoma. The CD4 and CD8 labels of this study may be unreliable. The sample taken for sequencing was CD8+ T cells from the center of a lung tumor. The chain has TRBV6-5 and TRBJ2-4; weak D call: TRBD2 (7 bases). CDR3 in amino acids: CASTTGGEGNIQYF. Here the CDR3 DNA reads TGTGCCAGCACCACGGGGGGCGAGGGAAACATTCAGTACTTC.